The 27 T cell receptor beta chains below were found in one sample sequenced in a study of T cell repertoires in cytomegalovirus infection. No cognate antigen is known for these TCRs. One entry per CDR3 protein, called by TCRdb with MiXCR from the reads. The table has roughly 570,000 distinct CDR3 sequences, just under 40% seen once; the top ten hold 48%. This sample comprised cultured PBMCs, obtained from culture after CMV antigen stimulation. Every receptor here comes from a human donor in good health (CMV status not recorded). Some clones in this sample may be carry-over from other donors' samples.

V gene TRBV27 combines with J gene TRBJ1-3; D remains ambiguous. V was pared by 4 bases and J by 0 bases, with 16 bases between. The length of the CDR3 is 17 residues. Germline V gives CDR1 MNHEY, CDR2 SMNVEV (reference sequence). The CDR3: CASSSLSVGYSGNTIYF. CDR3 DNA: TGTGCCAGCAGTTCGCTTTCGGTAGGGTACTCTGGAAACACCATATATTTT.

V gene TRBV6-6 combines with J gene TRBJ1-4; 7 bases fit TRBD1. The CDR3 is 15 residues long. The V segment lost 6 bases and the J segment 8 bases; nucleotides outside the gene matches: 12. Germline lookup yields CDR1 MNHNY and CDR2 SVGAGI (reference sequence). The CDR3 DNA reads TGTGCCAGCAGCCTTCCGAGACAGGGTGACGAAAAACTGTTTTTT. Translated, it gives CASSLPRQGDEKLFF.

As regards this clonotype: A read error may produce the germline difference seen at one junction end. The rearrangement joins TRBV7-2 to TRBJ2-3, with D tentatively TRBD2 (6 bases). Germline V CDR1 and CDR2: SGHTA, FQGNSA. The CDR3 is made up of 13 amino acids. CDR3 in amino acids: CVSSATRGDTQYF. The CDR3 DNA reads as TGTGTCAGCAGCGCGACTAGAGGGGATACGCAGTATTTT.

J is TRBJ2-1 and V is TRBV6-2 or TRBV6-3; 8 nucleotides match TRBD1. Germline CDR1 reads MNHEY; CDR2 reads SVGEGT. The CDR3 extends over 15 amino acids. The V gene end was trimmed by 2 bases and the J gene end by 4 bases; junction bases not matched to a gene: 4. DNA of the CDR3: TGTGCCAGCAGTTACGGGACAGGAGTATACAATGAGCAGTTCTTC. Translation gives CASSYGTGVYNEQFF.

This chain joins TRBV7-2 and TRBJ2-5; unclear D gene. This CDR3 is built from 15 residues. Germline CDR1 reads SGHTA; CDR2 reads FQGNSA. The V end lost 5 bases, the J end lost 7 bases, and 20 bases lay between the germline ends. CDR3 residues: CASSPLARGEGTQYF. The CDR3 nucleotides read TGTGCCAGCAGCCCTCTGGCAAGAGGAGAAGGGACCCAGTACTTC. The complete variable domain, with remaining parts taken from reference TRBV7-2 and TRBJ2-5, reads GAGVSQSPSNKVTEKGKDVELRCDPISGHTALYWYRQSLGQGLEFLIYFQGNSAPDKSGLPSDRFSAERTGGSVSTLTIQRTQQEDSAVYLCASSPLARGEGTQYFGPGTRLLVL.

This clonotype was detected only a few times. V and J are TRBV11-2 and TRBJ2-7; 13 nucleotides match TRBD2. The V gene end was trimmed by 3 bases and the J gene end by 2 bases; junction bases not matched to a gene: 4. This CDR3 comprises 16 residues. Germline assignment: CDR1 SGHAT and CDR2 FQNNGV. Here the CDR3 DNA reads TGTGCCAGCAGCTTGTTTGGGACTAGCGGGGCCTACGAGCAGTACTTC. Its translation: CASSLFGTSGAYEQYF.

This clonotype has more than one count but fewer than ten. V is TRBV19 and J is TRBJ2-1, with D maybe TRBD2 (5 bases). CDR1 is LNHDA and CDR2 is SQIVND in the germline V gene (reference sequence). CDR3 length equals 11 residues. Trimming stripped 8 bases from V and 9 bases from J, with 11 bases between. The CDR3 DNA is TGTGCCAGTCTAGGAGGCAGTGAGCAGTTCTTC. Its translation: CASLGGSEQFF.

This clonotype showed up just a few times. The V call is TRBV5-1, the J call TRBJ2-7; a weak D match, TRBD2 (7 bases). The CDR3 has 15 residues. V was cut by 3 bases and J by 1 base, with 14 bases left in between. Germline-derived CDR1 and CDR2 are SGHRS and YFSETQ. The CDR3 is CASSWGAGASYEQYF. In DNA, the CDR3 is TGCGCCAGCAGCTGGGGGGCGGGGGCATCCTACGAGCAGTACTTC.

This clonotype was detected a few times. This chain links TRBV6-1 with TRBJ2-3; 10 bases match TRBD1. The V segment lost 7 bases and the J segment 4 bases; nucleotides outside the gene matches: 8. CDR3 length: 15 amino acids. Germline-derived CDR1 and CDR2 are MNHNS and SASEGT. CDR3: CASNDWGQGSDTQYF. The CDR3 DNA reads TGTGCCAGCAATGACTGGGGACAGGGGTCAGATACGCAGTATTTT.

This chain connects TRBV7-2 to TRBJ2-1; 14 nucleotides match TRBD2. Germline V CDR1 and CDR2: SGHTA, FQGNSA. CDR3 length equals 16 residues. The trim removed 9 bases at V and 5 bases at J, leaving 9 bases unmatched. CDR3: CASRGLAGAGHNEQFF. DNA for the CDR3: TGTGCCAGTAGGGGACTAGCGGGAGCTGGGCACAATGAGCAGTTCTTC.

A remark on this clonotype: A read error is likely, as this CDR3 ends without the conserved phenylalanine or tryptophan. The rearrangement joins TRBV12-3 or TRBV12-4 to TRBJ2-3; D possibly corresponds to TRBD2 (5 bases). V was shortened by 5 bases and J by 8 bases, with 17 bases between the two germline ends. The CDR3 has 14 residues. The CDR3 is CASSLIGKGSTQYL. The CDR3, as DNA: TGTGCCAGCAGTCTCATAGGGAAAGGGAGTACGCAGTATTTA.

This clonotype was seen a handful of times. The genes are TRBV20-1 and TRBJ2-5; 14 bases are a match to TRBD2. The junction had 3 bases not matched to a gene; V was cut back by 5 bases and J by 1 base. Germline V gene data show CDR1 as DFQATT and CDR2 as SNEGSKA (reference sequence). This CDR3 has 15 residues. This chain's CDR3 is CSAGTSGGRQETQYF. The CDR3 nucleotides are TGCAGTGCTGGGACTAGCGGGGGTCGCCAAGAGACCCAGTACTTC.

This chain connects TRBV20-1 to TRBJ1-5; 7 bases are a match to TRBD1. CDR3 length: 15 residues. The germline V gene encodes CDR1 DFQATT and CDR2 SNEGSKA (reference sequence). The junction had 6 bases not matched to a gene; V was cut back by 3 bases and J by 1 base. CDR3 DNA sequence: TGCAGTGCTAGTCCGGGGACAGAGAGCAATCAGCCCCAGCATTTT. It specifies CSASPGTESNQPQHF.

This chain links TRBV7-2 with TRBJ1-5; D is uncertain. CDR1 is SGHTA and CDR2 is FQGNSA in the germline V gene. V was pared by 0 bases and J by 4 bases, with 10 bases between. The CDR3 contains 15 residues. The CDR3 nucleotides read TGTGCCAGCAGCTTAGCGGGCAATGGGAATCAGCCCCAGCATTTT. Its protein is CASSLAGNGNQPQHF.

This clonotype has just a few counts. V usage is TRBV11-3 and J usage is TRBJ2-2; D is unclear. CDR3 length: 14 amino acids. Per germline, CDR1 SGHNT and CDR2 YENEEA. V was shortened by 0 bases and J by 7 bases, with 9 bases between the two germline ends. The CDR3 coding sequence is TGTGCCAGCAGCTTAGATAGTAGCATCGGGGAGCTGTTTTTT. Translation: CASSLDSSIGELFF.

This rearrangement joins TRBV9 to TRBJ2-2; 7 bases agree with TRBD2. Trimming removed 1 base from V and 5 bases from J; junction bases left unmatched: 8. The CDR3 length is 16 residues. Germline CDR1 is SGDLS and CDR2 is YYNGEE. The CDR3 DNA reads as TGTGCCAGCAGCGTACGTGAGCGGGGAGGTACCGGGGAGCTGTTTTTT. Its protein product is CASSVRERGGTGELFF.

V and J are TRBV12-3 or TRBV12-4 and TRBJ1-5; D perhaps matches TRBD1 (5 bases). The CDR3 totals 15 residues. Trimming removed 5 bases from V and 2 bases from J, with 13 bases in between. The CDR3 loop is CASSTSGSGNQPQHF. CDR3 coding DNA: TGTGCCAGCAGTACCTCAGGGAGCGGCAATCAGCCCCAGCATTTT.

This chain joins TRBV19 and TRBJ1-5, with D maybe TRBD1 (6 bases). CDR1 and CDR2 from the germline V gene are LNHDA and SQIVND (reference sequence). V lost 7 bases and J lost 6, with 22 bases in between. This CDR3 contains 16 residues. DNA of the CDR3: TGTGCCAGTACTGGGGGCACGGTGATTTGGCGTCAGCCCCAGCATTTT. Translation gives CASTGGTVIWRQPQHF.

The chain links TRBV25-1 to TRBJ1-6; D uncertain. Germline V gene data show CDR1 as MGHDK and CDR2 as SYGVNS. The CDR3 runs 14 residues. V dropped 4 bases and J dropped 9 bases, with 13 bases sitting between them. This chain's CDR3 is CASSGRDGGSPLHF. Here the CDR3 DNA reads TGTGCCAGCAGTGGCCGGGATGGCGGTTCACCCCTCCACTTT.

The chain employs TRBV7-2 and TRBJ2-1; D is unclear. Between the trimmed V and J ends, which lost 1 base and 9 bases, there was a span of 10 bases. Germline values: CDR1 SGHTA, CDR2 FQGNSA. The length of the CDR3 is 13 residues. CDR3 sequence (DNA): TGTGCCAGCAGCTTAGTTCCCCGTATTGAGCAGTTCTTC. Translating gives CASSLVPRIEQFF.

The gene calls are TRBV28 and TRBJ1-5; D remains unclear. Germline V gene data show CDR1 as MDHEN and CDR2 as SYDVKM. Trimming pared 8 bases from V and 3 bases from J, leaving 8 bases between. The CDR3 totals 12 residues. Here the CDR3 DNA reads TGTGCCAGCGGGCCCAACAATCAGCCCCAGCATTTT. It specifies CASGPNNQPQHF. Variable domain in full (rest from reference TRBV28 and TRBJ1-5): DVKVTQSSRYLVKRTGEKVFLECVQDMDHENMFWYRQDPGLGLRLIYFSYDVKMKEKGDIPEGYSVSREKKERFSLILESASTNQTSMYLCASGPNNQPQHFGDGTRLSIL.

The CDR3 loop reads CASSSKMERLRDSLETQYF. In DNA, the CDR3 is TGTGCCAGCAGCTCCAAAATGGAGCGTTTGCGGGACAGCTTGGAGACCCAGTACTTC. The chain recombines TRBV5-4 with TRBJ2-5; D is possibly TRBD1 (7 bases). This CDR3 has 19 residues. CDR1 SGHNT and CDR2 YYREEE come from the germline V gene (reference sequence). V lost 3 bases, J lost 5 bases, and 29 bases lay in between.

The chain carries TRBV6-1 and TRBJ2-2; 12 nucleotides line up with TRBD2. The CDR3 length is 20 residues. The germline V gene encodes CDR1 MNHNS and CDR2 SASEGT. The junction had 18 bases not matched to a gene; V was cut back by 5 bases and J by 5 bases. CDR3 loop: CASSFRTSGEAGLRTGELFF. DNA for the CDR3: TGTGCCAGCAGTTTCAGGACTAGCGGGGAGGCGGGGTTGAGAACCGGGGAGCTGTTTTTT.

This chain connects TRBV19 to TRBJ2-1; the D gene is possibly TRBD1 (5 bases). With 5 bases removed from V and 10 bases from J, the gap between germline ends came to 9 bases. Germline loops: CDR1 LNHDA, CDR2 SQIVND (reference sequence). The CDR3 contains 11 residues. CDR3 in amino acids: CASSVRGEQFF. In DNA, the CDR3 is TGTGCCAGTAGTGTTAGGGGAGAGCAGTTCTTC.

This chain's CDR3 is CATSDTRGRGDEQFF. DNA for the CDR3: TGTGCCACCAGTGATACGAGGGGGCGAGGGGATGAGCAGTTCTTC. The V and J genes are TRBV24-1 and TRBJ2-1; 7 nucleotides line up with TRBD1. Germline V lookup: CDR1 KGHDR, CDR2 SFDVKD. CDR3 length: 15 residues. J lost 8 bases, V lost 3 bases, and 9 bases had no gene match.

The CDR3 bases are TGTGCCACCAGTGATTCCCGCACACTGAGGACGCAGTATTTT. Its protein product is CATSDSRTLRTQYF. This rearrangement joins TRBV24-1 to TRBJ2-3; D is uncertain. This CDR3 contains 14 residues. V was cut by 2 bases and J by 9 bases, with 14 bases left in between. Germline lookup yields CDR1 KGHDR and CDR2 SFDVKD.

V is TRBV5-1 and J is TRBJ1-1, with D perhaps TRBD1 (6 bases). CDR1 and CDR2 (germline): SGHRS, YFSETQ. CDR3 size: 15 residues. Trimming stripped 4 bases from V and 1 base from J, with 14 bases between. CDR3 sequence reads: CASSPRTETNTEAFF. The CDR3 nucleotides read TGCGCCAGCAGCCCAAGGACAGAGACGAACACTGAAGCTTTCTTT.